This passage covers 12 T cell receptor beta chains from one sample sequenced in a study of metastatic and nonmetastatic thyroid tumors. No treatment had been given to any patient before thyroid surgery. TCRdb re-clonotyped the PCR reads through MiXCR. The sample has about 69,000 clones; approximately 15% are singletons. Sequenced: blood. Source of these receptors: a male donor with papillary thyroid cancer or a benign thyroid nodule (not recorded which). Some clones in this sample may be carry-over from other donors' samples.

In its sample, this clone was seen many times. The CDR3 reads CASSSSGSYGYTF. The CDR3 coding sequence is TGTGCCAGCAGCTCTTCGGGTAGCTATGGCTACACCTTC. This rearrangement joins TRBV7-2 to TRBJ1-2; the D is unclear. The CDR3 has 13 amino acids. V lost 4 bases to trimming and J lost 4 bases, with 10 bases between them. Germline values: CDR1 SGHTA, CDR2 FQGNSA. Looking up the rest from reference TRBV7-2 and TRBJ1-2 gives the full variable domain: GAGVSQSPSNKVTEKGKDVELRCDPISGHTALYWYRQSLGQGLEFLIYFQGNSAPDKSGLPSDRFSAERTGGSVSTLTIQRTQQEDSAVYLCASSSSGSYGYTFGSGTRLTVV.

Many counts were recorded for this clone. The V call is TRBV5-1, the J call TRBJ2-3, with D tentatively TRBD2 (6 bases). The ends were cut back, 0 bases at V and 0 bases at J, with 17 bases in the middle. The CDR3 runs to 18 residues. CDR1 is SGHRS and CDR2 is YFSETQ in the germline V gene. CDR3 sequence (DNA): TGCGCCAGCAGCTTGGAGTCGCCCAGCGGGTCTAGCACAGATACGCAGTATTTT. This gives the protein CASSLESPSGSSTDTQYF.

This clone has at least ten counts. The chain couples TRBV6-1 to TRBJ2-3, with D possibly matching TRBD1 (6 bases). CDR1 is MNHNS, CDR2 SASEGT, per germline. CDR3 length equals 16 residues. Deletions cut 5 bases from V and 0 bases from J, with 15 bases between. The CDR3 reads CASSLRQASSTDTQYF. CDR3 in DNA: TGTGCCAGCAGTCTTCGACAGGCGTCTAGCACAGATACGCAGTATTTT.

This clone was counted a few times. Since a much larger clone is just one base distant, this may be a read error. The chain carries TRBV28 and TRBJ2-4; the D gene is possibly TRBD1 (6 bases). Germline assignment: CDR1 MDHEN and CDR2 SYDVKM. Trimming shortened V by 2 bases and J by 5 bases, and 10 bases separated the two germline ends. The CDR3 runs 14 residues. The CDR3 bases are TGTGCCAGCAGTTTAGCCAGGGGCGAAAACATTCAGTACTTC. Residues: CASSLARGENIQYF. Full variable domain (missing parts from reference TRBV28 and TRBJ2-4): DVKVTQSSRYLVKRTGEKVFLECVQDMDHENMFWYRQDPGLGLRLIYFSYDVKMKEKGDIPEGYSVSREKKERFSLILESASTNQTSMYLCASSLARGENIQYFGAGTRLSVL.

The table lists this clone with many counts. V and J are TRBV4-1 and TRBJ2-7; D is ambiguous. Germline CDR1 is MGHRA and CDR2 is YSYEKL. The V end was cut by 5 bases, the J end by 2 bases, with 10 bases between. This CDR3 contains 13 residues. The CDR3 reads CASSYTIAYEQYF. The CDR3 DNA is TGCGCCAGCAGCTATACTATCGCCTACGAGCAGTACTTC.

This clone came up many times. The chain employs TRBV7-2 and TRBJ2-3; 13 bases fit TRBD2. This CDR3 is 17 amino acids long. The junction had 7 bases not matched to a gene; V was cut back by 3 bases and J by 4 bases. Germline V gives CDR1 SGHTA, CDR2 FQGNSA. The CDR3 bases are TGTGCCAGCAGCTTTCGGACTAGCGGGAGTAGTTCAGATACGCAGTATTTT. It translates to CASSFRTSGSSSDTQYF.

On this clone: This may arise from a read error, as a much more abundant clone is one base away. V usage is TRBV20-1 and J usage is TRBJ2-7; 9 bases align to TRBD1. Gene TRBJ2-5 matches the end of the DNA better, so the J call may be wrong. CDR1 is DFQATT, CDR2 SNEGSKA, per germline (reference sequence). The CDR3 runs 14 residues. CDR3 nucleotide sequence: TGCAGTGCTTCCGGGACAGGGCTCCAAGAGACCCAGTACTTC. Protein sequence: CSASGTGLQETQYF.

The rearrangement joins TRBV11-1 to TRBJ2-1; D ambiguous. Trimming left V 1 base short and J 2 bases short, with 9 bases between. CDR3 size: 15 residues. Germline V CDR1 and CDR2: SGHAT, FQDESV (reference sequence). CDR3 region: CASSLGSLAYNEQFF. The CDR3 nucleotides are TGTGCCAGCAGCTTAGGGTCGCTAGCCTACAATGAGCAGTTCTTC.

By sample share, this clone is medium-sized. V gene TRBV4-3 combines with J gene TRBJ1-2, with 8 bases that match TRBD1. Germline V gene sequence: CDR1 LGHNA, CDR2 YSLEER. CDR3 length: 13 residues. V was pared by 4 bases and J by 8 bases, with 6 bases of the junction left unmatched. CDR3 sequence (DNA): TGCGCCAGCAGCCCCGGACAGGGCTTAGGCTACACCTTC. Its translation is CASSPGQGLGYTF.

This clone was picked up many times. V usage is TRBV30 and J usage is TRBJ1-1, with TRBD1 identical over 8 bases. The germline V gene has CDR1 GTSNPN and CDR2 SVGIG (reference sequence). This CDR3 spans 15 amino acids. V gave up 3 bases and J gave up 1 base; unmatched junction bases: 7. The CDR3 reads CAWSISGTGNTEAFF. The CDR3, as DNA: TGTGCCTGGAGCATCTCCGGGACAGGGAACACTGAAGCTTTCTTT.

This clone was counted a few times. In nucleotides, the CDR3 is TGTGCCACCCGGGTTAGCGGGACTTTTTCCTACGAGCAGTACTTC. Protein product: CATRVSGTFSYEQYF. The rearrangement links TRBV27 to TRBJ2-7, with TRBD2 matching 8 bases. Germline lookup yields CDR1 MNHEY and CDR2 SMNVEV (reference sequence). This CDR3 is 15 amino acids long. J was trimmed by 1 base and V by 10 bases; bases with no gene match: 12.

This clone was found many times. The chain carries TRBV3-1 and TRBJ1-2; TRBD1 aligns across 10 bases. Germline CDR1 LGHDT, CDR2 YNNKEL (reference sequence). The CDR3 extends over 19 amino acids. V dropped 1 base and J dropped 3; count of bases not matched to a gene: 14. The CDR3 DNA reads TGTGCCAGCAGCCAAGGGCATCGGGACAGGGGCAGGATAGACTATGGCTACACCTTC. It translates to CASSQGHRDRGRIDYGYTF.